This T cell receptor beta chain was recorded in a study of cytomegalovirus exposure and HLA in healthy donors. With respect to this clone: The antigen is undetermined.

General study points: As immune exposure information, only CMV serostatus was available. Segments of the TCR beta V type were, in most cases, productive about 87% or about 30% of the time in an earlier analysis. Analyzed later, most CMV-associated TCR beta chains appeared HLA-restricted.

The V and J ends lost 11 bases and 2 bases, in that order; junction bases with no gene match: 16. The CDR3 runs to 16 residues. From germline, CDR1 is MDHEN and CDR2 SYDVKM. Researchers ran the PCR with 60 Vbeta and 13 Jbeta primers. How the authors handled the data: An analysis performed later counted roughly 80 million unique TCR beta chains (roughly 11 million of them shared). Only in-frame clones appear in the TCRdb table, and some are missing; sequencing was by immunoSEQ multiplex PCR. The D gene and trimming were derived from the DNA, and the V and J assignments and clone size from that table. The sample gives approximately 190,000 clones, about four fifths of which show up once; about 1.7% is in the top ten.

The sequence was obtained from a woman between 18 and 30 years old in good health and CMV-seronegative. The chain is built from TRBV28 and TRBJ2-7; TRBD1 matches 9 bases. Sequenced: PBMCs. The CDR3 spells CAVRGADRGPAYEQYF. The CDR3 DNA reads as TGTGCCGTCAGGGGCGCGGACAGGGGCCCTGCCTACGAGCAGTACTTC.